The entry below gives a single T cell receptor (beta chain) sequence along with its context. Its cognate antigen is unknown. Germline V gene sequence: CDR1 MNHEY, CDR2 SMNVEV (reference sequence). The CDR3 contains 15 residues. Trimming cost V 6 bases and J 0 bases, with 12 bases left between them. This sample is drawn from a study of cytomegalovirus exposure and HLA in healthy donors. Amplification used 60 Vbeta primers and 13 Jbeta primers. Measured with immunoSEQ multiplex PCR; TCRdb has only the in-frame clones, and not every one. The table shows over 60,000 clones, with 75% to 80% occurring only once. The study's findings and limits: For most TCR beta V segments, an earlier analysis put the productive rate at about 90% or about 30% of the time.

The TCR was taken from a man aged 18 to 35 in good health and CMV-seronegative. The chain carries TRBV27 and TRBJ1-3, with no clear D. Sequenced material: PBMCs. CDR3 in DNA: TGTGCCAGCAGCCCCGCGGGAAGCTCTGGAAACACCATATATTTT. This codes for CASSPAGSSGNTIYF.